The clone carrying this T cell receptor (beta chain) has more than one count but fewer than ten. What it binds is not known. The sample is drawn from a study of T cell repertoires in cytomegalovirus infection. MiXCR, applied by TCRdb to the reads, yields one record per CDR3 protein. The data hold approximately 1,000,000 distinct CDR3 sequences, with more than 25% observed a single time. The CDR3 runs to 15 residues. V shed 2 bases and J 4 bases; nucleotides not matched to a gene: 3. Germline values: CDR1 SGHDN, CDR2 FVKESK. The TCR comes from a human donor in good health (CMV status not recorded). Some clones in this sample may be carry-over from other donors' samples. The rearrangement joins TRBV14 to TRBJ2-2, with 8 positions matching TRBD2. The sample consisted of cultured CD8+ T cells from PBMCs, taken from culture after CMV antigen stimulation. The CDR3 nucleotides are TGTGCCAGCAGCCAAAAGCGGGGGCGCACCGGGGAGCTGTTTTTT. Translating gives CASSQKRGRTGELFF.